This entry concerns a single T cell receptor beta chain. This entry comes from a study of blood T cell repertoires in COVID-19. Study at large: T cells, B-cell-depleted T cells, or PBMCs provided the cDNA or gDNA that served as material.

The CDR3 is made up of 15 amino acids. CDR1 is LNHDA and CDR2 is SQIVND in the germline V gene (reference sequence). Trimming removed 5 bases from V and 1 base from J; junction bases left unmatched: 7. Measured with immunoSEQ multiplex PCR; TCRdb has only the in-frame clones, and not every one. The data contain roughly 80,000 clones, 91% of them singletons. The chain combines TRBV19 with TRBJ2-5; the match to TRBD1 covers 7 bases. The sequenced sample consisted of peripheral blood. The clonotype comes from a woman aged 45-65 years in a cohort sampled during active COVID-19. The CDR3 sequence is CASSPGTAGQETQYF. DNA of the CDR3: TGTGCCAGTAGTCCCGGGACAGCCGGCCAAGAGACCCAGTACTTC.